This is a list of T cell receptor beta chains from one sample in a study of T cells in Graves' hyperthyroidism and ophthalmopathy. A single record per CDR3 protein comes from TCRdb applying MiXCR to the multiplex PCR reads. Of approximately 620,000 distinct CDR3 sequences detected, approximately 15% appear once; the ten largest clones hold almost 6%. The specimen was blood. These TCRs come from a woman in her thirties with Graves' hyperthyroidism that later progressed to Graves' ophthalmopathy. The CDR3 runs from the conserved cysteine through the conserved F or W. D genes are given only for firm matches. Size is stated for part of the rows, as once, few or many counts, or as a class when the clone is expanded.

cdr3_aa: CASSPIGVGMNTEAFF
cdr3_nt: TGTGCCAGCTCACCTATAGGGGTGGGGATGAACACTGAAGCTTTCTTT
j_call: TRBJ1-1
clone_size: many
d_call: .
v_call: TRBV18

cdr3_aa: CASSRTGGVYDIQYF
cdr3_nt: TGTGCCAGCAGTCGGACAGGGGGCGTCTATGACATTCAGTACTTC
j_call: TRBJ2-4
clone_size: .
d_call: TRBD1
v_call: TRBV6-1

cdr3_aa: CASSPGTASSYGYTF
cdr3_nt: TGTGCCAGCAGCCCCGGGACAGCTTCGTCCTATGGCTACACCTTC
j_call: TRBJ1-2
clone_size: many
d_call: TRBD1
v_call: TRBV27

cdr3_aa: CASSQDESRRAEKLFF
cdr3_nt: TGTGCCAGCAGCCAAGACGAGTCGAGACGGGCTGAAAAACTGTTTTTT
j_call: TRBJ1-4
clone_size: few
d_call: .
v_call: TRBV4-2

cdr3_aa: CASSYRGRGNTEAFF
cdr3_nt: TGTGCCAGCAGTTACAGGGGGCGGGGGAACACTGAAGCTTTCTTT
j_call: TRBJ1-1
clone_size: few
d_call: TRBD1
v_call: TRBV6-5

cdr3_aa: CSAALAGERDEQFF
cdr3_nt: TGCAGTGCTGCACTAGCGGGAGAACGGGATGAGCAGTTCTTC
j_call: TRBJ2-1
clone_size: .
d_call: TRBD2
v_call: TRBV20-1

cdr3_aa: CASSRQLAGGPYNEQFF
cdr3_nt: TGTGCCAGCAGCCGGCAATTAGCGGGAGGGCCCTACAATGAGCAGTTCTTC
j_call: TRBJ2-1
clone_size: .
d_call: TRBD2
v_call: TRBV7-2

cdr3_aa: CASLPEGGETQYF
cdr3_nt: TGTGCCAGTCTGCCGGAAGGTGGAGAGACCCAGTACTTC
j_call: TRBJ2-5
clone_size: many
d_call: .
v_call: TRBV28

cdr3_aa: CASSSIAGGEGETQYF
cdr3_nt: TGTGCCAGCAGTTCCATAGCGGGAGGGGAGGGAGAGACCCAGTACTTC
j_call: TRBJ2-5
clone_size: many
d_call: TRBD2
v_call: TRBV28

cdr3_aa: CASSNHQGGIEKLFF
cdr3_nt: TGTGCCAGCAGTAACCACCAGGGAGGGATCGAAAAACTGTTTTTT
j_call: TRBJ1-4
clone_size: many
d_call: .
v_call: TRBV28

cdr3_aa: CASSSKQGAGTDTQYF
cdr3_nt: TGTGCCAGCAGCTCAAAACAGGGGGCTGGGACAGATACGCAGTATTTT
j_call: TRBJ2-3
clone_size: few
d_call: TRBD1
v_call: TRBV5-6

cdr3_aa: CASSQGLRGKTDYGYTF
cdr3_nt: TGTGCCAGCAGCCAGGGGCTTCGGGGAAAGACCGACTATGGCTACACCTTC
j_call: TRBJ1-2
clone_size: many
d_call: .
v_call: TRBV7-9

cdr3_aa: CATSQSHGQGWDTQYF
cdr3_nt: TGTGCCACCAGCCAATCCCACGGCCAGGGATGGGATACGCAGTATTTT
j_call: TRBJ2-3
clone_size: many
d_call: .
v_call: TRBV24-1

cdr3_aa: CSVEDGAQSSYEQYF
cdr3_nt: TGCAGCGTTGAAGACGGAGCGCAGAGCTCCTACGAGCAGTACTTC
j_call: TRBJ2-7
clone_size: many
d_call: .
v_call: TRBV29-1

cdr3_aa: CASSMGLAVQGQFF
cdr3_nt: TGTGCCAGTAGTATGGGACTAGCGGTTCAAGGGCAGTTCTTC
j_call: TRBJ2-1
clone_size: many
d_call: TRBD2
v_call: TRBV19

cdr3_aa: CASEEDGHNQPQHF
cdr3_nt: TGTGCCAGCGAAGAGGACGGTCACAATCAGCCCCAGCATTTT
j_call: TRBJ1-5
clone_size: few
d_call: .
v_call: TRBV19

cdr3_aa: CASSSTRGRADTQYF
cdr3_nt: TGTGCCAGCAGTTCCACCCGCGGGAGGGCAGATACGCAGTATTTT
j_call: TRBJ2-3
clone_size: many
d_call: TRBD2
v_call: TRBV11-2

cdr3_aa: CASSFEGANYGYTF
cdr3_nt: TGTGCCAGCAGTTTCGAGGGGGCTAACTATGGCTACACCTTC
j_call: TRBJ1-2
clone_size: .
d_call: .
v_call: TRBV28

cdr3_aa: CASSAAGVGTGNTIYF
cdr3_nt: TGTGCCAGCAGCGCCGCAGGGGTAGGAACTGGAAACACCATATATTTT
j_call: TRBJ1-3
clone_size: few
d_call: .
v_call: TRBV7-3

cdr3_aa: CASRLGPSYNEQFF
cdr3_nt: TGTGCCAGCAGACTGGGGCCCTCCTACAATGAGCAGTTCTTC
j_call: TRBJ2-1
clone_size: .
d_call: .
v_call: TRBV11-2

cdr3_aa: CASTRPSLRSTDTQYF
cdr3_nt: TGTGCCAGCACCCGTCCGTCGCTTCGATCTACAGATACACAGTATTTT
j_call: TRBJ2-3
clone_size: .
d_call: .
v_call: TRBV7-3

cdr3_aa: CASGVGNEQFF
cdr3_nt: TGTGCTAGTGGAGTAGGCAATGAGCAGTTCTTC
j_call: TRBJ2-1
clone_size: many
d_call: .
v_call: TRBV12-5

cdr3_aa: CASVQAAAFYGYTF
cdr3_nt: TGTGCTAGTGTCCAAGCGGCAGCGTTCTATGGCTACACCTTC
j_call: TRBJ1-2
clone_size: many
d_call: .
v_call: TRBV12-5

cdr3_aa: CASSLVGNYNSPLHF
cdr3_nt: TGCGCCAGCAGCTTGGTGGGCAATTATAATTCACCCCTCCACTTT
j_call: TRBJ1-6
clone_size: .
d_call: .
v_call: TRBV5-1

cdr3_aa: CASSSWTSGNQETQYF
cdr3_nt: TGCGCCAGCAGCTCTTGGACTAGCGGGAATCAAGAGACCCAGTACTTC
j_call: TRBJ2-5
clone_size: .
d_call: TRBD2
v_call: TRBV5-1

cdr3_aa: CASSLGGPNTEALF
cdr3_nt: TGTGCCAGCAGCTTAGGAGGGCCGAACACTGAAGCTTTGTTT
j_call: TRBJ1-1
clone_size: .
d_call: .
v_call: TRBV7-9

cdr3_aa: CASSIFTTNTEAFF
cdr3_nt: TGTGCCAGCAGTATATTCACAACGAACACTGAAGCTTTCTTT
j_call: TRBJ1-1
clone_size: many
d_call: .
v_call: TRBV2

cdr3_aa: CARRTANYGYTF
cdr3_nt: TGTGCCAGACGGACTGCTAACTATGGCTACACCTTC
j_call: TRBJ1-2
clone_size: many
d_call: .
v_call: TRBV7-2

cdr3_aa: CATNGVSNTEAFF
cdr3_nt: TGTGCCACCAATGGGGTGTCGAACACTGAAGCTTTCTTT
j_call: TRBJ1-1
clone_size: few
d_call: .
v_call: TRBV6-1

cdr3_aa: CASSQDHRGNQPQHF
cdr3_nt: TGTGCCAGCAGCCAAGATCACCGGGGCAATCAGCCCCAGCATTTT
j_call: TRBJ1-5
clone_size: many
d_call: .
v_call: TRBV3-1

cdr3_aa: CASRFRWRGTGANVLTF
cdr3_nt: TGTGCCAGCAGGTTCCGATGGAGGGGAACTGGGGCCAACGTCCTGACTTTC
j_call: TRBJ2-6
clone_size: many
d_call: .
v_call: TRBV28

cdr3_aa: CASSVEGDRGYEQYF
cdr3_nt: TGTGCCAGCAGCGTAGAAGGGGACAGAGGTTACGAGCAGTACTTC
j_call: TRBJ2-7
clone_size: many
d_call: TRBD1
v_call: TRBV9

cdr3_aa: CASSTGTTTEKLFF
cdr3_nt: TGTGCCAGCAGTACCGGGACAACGACCGAAAAACTGTTTTTT
j_call: TRBJ1-4
clone_size: few
d_call: .
v_call: TRBV5-4

cdr3_aa: CASSDASGTTMEETQYF
cdr3_nt: TGCGCCAGCAGTGATGCCTCCGGGACCACCATGGAGGAGACCCAGTACTTC
j_call: TRBJ2-5
clone_size: few
d_call: .
v_call: TRBV10-1

cdr3_aa: CASNPGRVNSNQPQHF
cdr3_nt: TGTGCCAGCAACCCTGGCAGGGTTAATAGCAATCAGCCCCAGCATTTT
j_call: TRBJ1-5
clone_size: .
d_call: .
v_call: TRBV6-1

cdr3_aa: CASSPPDRFTGELFF
cdr3_nt: TGTGCCAGCAGTCCTCCGGACAGATTCACCGGGGAGCTGTTTTTT
j_call: TRBJ2-2
clone_size: many
d_call: .
v_call: TRBV28

cdr3_aa: CASSTKGNTEAFF
cdr3_nt: TGTGCCAGCAGCACGAAGGGTAACACTGAAGCTTTCTTT
j_call: TRBJ1-1
clone_size: many
d_call: .
v_call: TRBV11-1

cdr3_aa: CATSRVSDGNTEAFF
cdr3_nt: TGTGCCACCAGCAGAGTCTCAGATGGGAACACTGAAGCTTTCTTT
j_call: TRBJ1-1
clone_size: many
d_call: .
v_call: TRBV15

cdr3_aa: CASSPGNRGLGTQYF
cdr3_nt: TGTGCCAGCAGCCCCGGGAACAGGGGGTTGGGCACGCAGTATTTT
j_call: TRBJ2-3
clone_size: many
d_call: TRBD1
v_call: TRBV7-2

cdr3_aa: CAISESSGRGTDTQYF
cdr3_nt: TGTGCCATCAGTGAATCTAGCGGGAGGGGGACAGATACGCAGTATTTT
j_call: TRBJ2-3
clone_size: .
d_call: TRBD2
v_call: TRBV10-3

cdr3_aa: CASSTGANEQFF
cdr3_nt: TGTGCCAGCAGTACGGGAGCCAATGAGCAGTTCTTC
j_call: TRBJ2-1
clone_size: many
d_call: .
v_call: TRBV27

cdr3_aa: CASSESAGQRTTYNEQFF
cdr3_nt: TGCGCCAGCAGTGAGTCCGCGGGCCAAAGAACTACCTACAATGAGCAGTTCTTC
j_call: TRBJ2-1
clone_size: few
d_call: .
v_call: TRBV10-1